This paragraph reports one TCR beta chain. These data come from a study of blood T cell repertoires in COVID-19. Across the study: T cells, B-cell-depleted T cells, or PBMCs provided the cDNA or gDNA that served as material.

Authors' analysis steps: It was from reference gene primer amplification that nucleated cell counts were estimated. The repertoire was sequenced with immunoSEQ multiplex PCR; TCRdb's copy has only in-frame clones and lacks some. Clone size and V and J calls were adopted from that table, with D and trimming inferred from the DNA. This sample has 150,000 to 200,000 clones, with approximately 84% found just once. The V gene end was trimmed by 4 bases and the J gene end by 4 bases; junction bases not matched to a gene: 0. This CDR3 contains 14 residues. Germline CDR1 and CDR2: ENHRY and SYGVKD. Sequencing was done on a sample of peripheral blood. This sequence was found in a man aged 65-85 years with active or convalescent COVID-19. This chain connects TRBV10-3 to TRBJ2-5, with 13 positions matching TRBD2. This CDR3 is CAISGLAGGETQYF. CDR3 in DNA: TGTGCCATCAGTGGACTAGCGGGAGGAGAGACCCAGTACTTC.